This is a list of T cell receptor beta chains from one sample in a study of T cell responses to AZD1222 COVID-19 vaccine. TCRdb's copy holds only in-frame clones and misses some; the assay was immunoSEQ multiplex PCR. The data hold 150,000 or so clones, with roughly nine tenths observed a single time. Here the sequenced sample was peripheral blood, taken 28 days after the second AZD1222 dose. Receptors were obtained from an adult who received the AZD1222 COVID-19 vaccine. CDR3s include the opening cysteine and the closing phenylalanine or tryptophan. Each record gives: V gene, D gene, J gene, clone size, CDR3 protein, CDR3 DNA. D genes are given only for firm matches. Size tells how often a clone was seen (once, few, many) or the class of an expanded clone, and some rows leave it out.

TRBV18	NA	TRBJ1-2	NA	CASSTGRGYTF	TGTGCCAGCTCAACAGGGCGAGGCTACACCTTC
TRBV19	NA	TRBJ2-3	NA	CASSIDLSRDTQYF	TGTGCCAGTAGTATAGACCTCTCTAGGGATACGCAGTATTTT
TRBV11-3	NA	TRBJ2-1	NA	CASSISFGILGGGSGEQFF	TGTGCCAGCAGTATTAGCTTTGGGATTCTGGGCGGCGGATCAGGGGAGCAGTTCTTC
TRBV12-5	NA	TRBJ1-5	once	CASATMWEGRNSNQPQHF	TGTGCTAGTGCCACAATGTGGGAGGGTAGGAATAGCAATCAGCCCCAGCATTTT
TRBV11-3	TRBD1	TRBJ1-6	NA	CASSWQGGSPLHF	TGTGCCAGCAGCTGGCAGGGGGGTTCACCCCTCCACTTT
TRBV29-1	NA	TRBJ1-2	NA	CSAPRGRYGYTF	TGCAGCGCCCCAAGGGGGAGGTATGGCTACACCTTC
TRBV6-1	NA	TRBJ1-5	NA	CASSLQGYQPQHF	TGTGCCAGCAGTTTGCAGGGGTATCAGCCCCAGCATTTT
TRBV7-8	TRBD1	TRBJ1-5	NA	CASSLGVGGTGSAPQHF	TGTGCCAGCAGCTTAGGGGTTGGAGGGACAGGGTCTGCGCCCCAGCATTTT
TRBV27	NA	TRBJ2-1	NA	CASSRYNEQFF	TGTGCCAGCAGTAGATACAATGAGCAGTTCTTC
TRBV14	NA	TRBJ1-1	NA	CASSRATGGNTEAFF	TGTGCCAGCAGCCGCGCTACAGGAGGAAACACTGAAGCTTTCTTT
TRBV11-3	NA	TRBJ1-1	NA	CASSFPRGVGRTEAFF	TGTGCCAGCAGCTTCCCCCGAGGAGTGGGTCGGACTGAAGCTTTCTTT
TRBV7-2	NA	TRBJ2-3	NA	CASSFSTDTQYF	TGTGCCAGCAGCTTCAGCACAGATACGCAGTATTTT
TRBV15	NA	TRBJ1-1	NA	CATSRAQYTEAFF	TGTGCCACCAGCAGAGCCCAATACACTGAAGCTTTCTTT
TRBV30	TRBD1	TRBJ1-2	once	CAWVGQEYGYTF	TGTGCCTGGGTAGGACAGGAATATGGCTACACCTTC
TRBV6-4	TRBD2	TRBJ2-5	NA	CASRKGTSGGANQETQYF	TGTGCCAGCAGAAAAGGGACTAGCGGGGGGGCCAACCAAGAGACCCAGTACTTC
TRBV5-4	NA	TRBJ2-7	NA	CASSFLEWAEQYF	TGTGCCAGCAGCTTCCTTGAGTGGGCCGAGCAGTACTTC
TRBV27	TRBD1	TRBJ1-1	NA	CASSRYRGNTEAFF	TGTGCCAGCAGTAGATACAGGGGAAACACTGAAGCTTTCTTT
TRBV4-2	TRBD2	TRBJ2-7	few	CASSQDTRERGYHSYEQYF	TGTGCCAGCAGCCAAGATACCCGCGAGCGGGGGTACCACTCCTACGAGCAGTACTTC
TRBV5-1	NA	TRBJ2-7	NA	CASSLEGGIGEQYF	TGCGCCAGCAGCTTGGAGGGCGGGATTGGCGAGCAGTACTTC
TRBV12-3/TRBV12-4	TRBD1	TRBJ1-1	NA	CASSLGQGLEAFF	TGTGCCAGCAGTTTGGGACAGGGGCTTGAAGCTTTCTTT
TRBV19	NA	TRBJ1-4	NA	CASSIRVGEKLFF	TGTGCCAGTAGTATCAGGGTGGGCGAAAAACTGTTTTTT
TRBV4-1	NA	TRBJ1-1	NA	CASSQVGGLRIMNTEAFF	TGCGCCAGCAGCCAAGTCGGGGGTTTACGAATTATGAACACTGAAGCTTTCTTT
TRBV5-6	NA	TRBJ2-7	NA	CASSFAGRAYEQYF	TGTGCCAGCAGCTTCGCCGGACGGGCCTACGAGCAGTACTTC
TRBV5-6	TRBD2	TRBJ2-1	NA	CASSPLAGDYNEQFF	TGTGCCAGCAGCCCGTTAGCGGGAGATTACAATGAGCAGTTCTTC
TRBV5-8	NA	TRBJ2-7	NA	CASSLEGHYEQYF	TGTGCCAGCAGCTTGGAGGGACACTACGAGCAGTACTTC
TRBV18	NA	TRBJ1-4	NA	CASSPSNEKLFF	TGTGCCAGCTCTCCCTCGAATGAAAAACTGTTTTTT
TRBV2	NA	TRBJ1-2	NA	CASSEASLVGGYTF	TGTGCCAGCAGTGAAGCCTCCCTCGTAGGCGGCTACACCTTC
TRBV18	NA	TRBJ1-4	once	CASSPLLDRTNEKLFF	TGTGCCAGCTCACCACTGTTGGACAGAACTAATGAAAAACTGTTTTTT
TRBV20-1	NA	TRBJ2-1	NA	CSAYTSEQFF	TGCAGTGCCTATACTAGCGAGCAGTTCTTC
TRBV7-2	NA	TRBJ2-1	NA	CASSSGFGGAGFF	TGTGCCAGCAGCTCCGGCTTTGGGGGAGCCGGGTTCTTC
TRBV4-1	NA	TRBJ1-3	NA	CASSSQGIGTIYF	TGCGCCAGCAGCAGCCAGGGCATTGGCACCATATATTTT
TRBV27	NA	TRBJ2-7	NA	CASSSLPPGAEEQYF	TGTGCCAGCAGTTCTCTCCCGCCAGGGGCTGAAGAGCAGTACTTC
TRBV30	NA	TRBJ1-1	NA	CAWMGGPPDVAFF	TGTGCCTGGATGGGGGGCCCTCCCGACGTAGCTTTCTTT
TRBV6-5	NA	TRBJ2-3	NA	CASSYRTDTQYF	TGTGCCAGCAGTTATCGCACAGATACGCAGTATTTT
TRBV27	NA	TRBJ2-5	NA	CASSLLGLETQYF	TGTGCCAGCAGTTTGCTCGGCCTAGAGACCCAGTACTTC
TRBV14	NA	TRBJ1-2	NA	CASSPPHNYGYTF	TGTGCCAGCAGCCCCCCCCACAACTATGGCTACACCTTC
TRBV5-4	TRBD1	TRBJ2-7	NA	CASSSAGDSDYEQYF	TGTGCCAGCAGCTCGGCAGGGGACAGCGACTACGAGCAGTACTTC
TRBV14	NA	TRBJ1-1	NA	CASSQEERPNTEAFF	TGTGCCAGCAGCCAAGAGGAGCGACCGAACACTGAAGCTTTCTTT
TRBV12-5	NA	TRBJ2-1	NA	CASGAQLLGTVDEQFF	TGTGCTAGTGGTGCCCAACTTTTAGGAACGGTGGATGAGCAGTTCTTC
TRBV19	TRBD1	TRBJ1-5	NA	CASLERQGAEGQPQHF	TGTGCCAGTCTAGAACGACAGGGGGCTGAAGGTCAGCCCCAGCATTTT
TRBV12-5	TRBD1	TRBJ2-7	NA	CASGPGQGSSYEQYF	TGTGCTAGTGGTCCGGGACAGGGATCCTCCTACGAGCAGTACTTC
TRBV12-5	NA	TRBJ1-3	once	CASAHNRGDKYF	TGTGCTAGTGCCCACAATCGGGGGGACAAATATTTT
TRBV11-2	NA	TRBJ2-7	many	CASSSSGSTNYEQYF	TGTGCCAGCAGCTCCAGTGGCAGCACAAACTACGAGCAGTACTTC